A selection of T cell receptor beta chains follows, all from one sample in a study of T cell repertoires in cytomegalovirus infection. TCRdb called the reads again in MiXCR, with one record for every CDR3 protein. Here the sample spans 80,000 or so distinct CDR3 sequences, roughly a quarter being singletons. Antigens for these TCRs are unknown. The material was CD8+ T cells from cultured PBMCs, obtained from culture after CMV antigen stimulation. The receptor source for this set is a human donor in good health (CMV status not recorded). Some clones in this sample may be carry-over from other donors' samples. The CDR3 runs from the conserved cysteine through the conserved F or W. Fields, in order: V gene, J gene, clone size, CDR3 protein. Part of the rows lack a size; the others show once, few, many or a class for expanded clones.

>TRBV30|TRBJ1-1|few
CAWRQDLNTEAFF
>TRBV12-3/TRBV12-4|TRBJ2-7|-
CASSFSGTGSYEQYF
>TRBV7-2|TRBJ2-7|many
CASSLGGGGYEQYF
>TRBV7-6|TRBJ1-2|many
CASSLLGEDDYGYTF
>TRBV6-1|TRBJ1-5|-
CASSSPSAGAPYQPQHF
>TRBV4-1|TRBJ1-2|few
CASSQDTGGYGYTF
>TRBV5-6|TRBJ2-1|few
CASSLESWGPSYNEQFF
>TRBV7-9|TRBJ2-7|few
CASTQTTGFGEQYF
>TRBV27|TRBJ2-3|few
CASSVGAPTSGRMFFGDTQYF
>TRBV18|TRBJ2-7|few
CASSPRQGIDEQYF
>TRBV27|TRBJ1-2|-
CASSSGQGQVYGYTF
>TRBV12-3/TRBV12-4|TRBJ1-2|many
CASDGDYGYTF
>TRBV25-1|TRBJ2-1|-
CASSVSGGANNEQFF
>TRBV11-2|TRBJ1-5|few
CASSRTGDNQPQHF
>TRBV24-1|TRBJ2-1|many
CATSDSSRENYNEQFF
>TRBV14|TRBJ1-6|-
CASSQVEGVYNSPLHF
>TRBV7-6|TRBJ1-6|-
CASGWGIEPLHF
>TRBV5-6|TRBJ2-2|-
CASSLDDGTNTRELFF
>TRBV7-2|TRBJ2-7|many
CASSLDTGPYEQYF
>TRBV14|TRBJ1-2|-
CASNQGAAGYTF
>TRBV7-6|TRBJ2-7|-
CASSSGLVRYEQYF
>TRBV30|TRBJ1-3|many
CAWRERYSGNTIYF
>TRBV12-3/TRBV12-4|TRBJ2-7|-
CANSRTGRHYEQYF
>TRBV18|TRBJ1-1|-
CASSLGTGDTEAFF
>TRBV5-1|TRBJ2-1|-
CASIATAGSDEQFF
>TRBV5-4|TRBJ2-7|-
CASSPGLATADEQYF
>TRBV7-6|TRBJ2-3|many
CASIPLAGVTDTQYF
>TRBV7-9|TRBJ2-5|-
CASSLARTGPQETQYF
>TRBV6-6|TRBJ1-4|few
CASSYGTGEEKLFF
>TRBV28|TRBJ1-6|many
CASSPTTGGGYNSPLHF
>TRBV27|TRBJ2-7|-
CASSLWPRGLDEQYF
>TRBV4-3|TRBJ2-7|-
CASSQDPTGSGNYEQYF
>TRBV4-1|TRBJ2-5|few
CASSPGTSKETQYF
>TRBV11-2|TRBJ2-2|few
CASSHGAAPLFF
>TRBV19|TRBJ1-1|many
CASSIQGQGYMNTEAFF
>TRBV7-9|TRBJ2-2|many
CASSDRGENTGELFF
>TRBV6-1|TRBJ2-3|few
CASRSGSFQPDTQYF
>TRBV27|TRBJ1-1|-
CASSLTRVTAEAFF